These T cell receptor beta chains were read from a single sample in a study of T cells in tuberculosis. The repertoire was sequenced with immunoSEQ multiplex PCR; TCRdb's copy has only in-frame clones and lacks some. The sample includes 30,000 to 35,000 clones, around 97% of them seen just once. Sequenced sample: PBMCs. These receptors originate from a donor aged 10 to 29 with latent tuberculosis or without tuberculosis infection. The CDR3 runs from the conserved cysteine through the conserved F or W. Each record gives: clone size, CDR3 length, V gene, CDR3 protein. Clone size, where shown, is once, few, many, or a class for clones that have expanded.

clone size: NA; CDR3 length: 13; V gene: TRBV6-1; CDR3 protein: CASRPRQGPEAFF
clone size: once; CDR3 length: 17; V gene: TRBV11-2; CDR3 protein: CASSFSLGQGAAYEQYF
clone size: NA; CDR3 length: 13; V gene: TRBV2; CDR3 protein: CASTGRGNQPQHF
clone size: NA; CDR3 length: 15; V gene: TRBV5-1; CDR3 protein: CASGTGLATNEKLFF
clone size: NA; CDR3 length: 14; V gene: TRBV28; CDR3 protein: CASSLRQTYNEQFF
clone size: once; CDR3 length: 16; V gene: TRBV27; CDR3 protein: CASKVWGGGDTGELFF
clone size: once; CDR3 length: 16; V gene: TRBV28; CDR3 protein: CASREGLARAYNEQFF
clone size: few; CDR3 length: 13; V gene: TRBV7-2; CDR3 protein: CASSLRQGGGYTF
clone size: NA; CDR3 length: 15; V gene: TRBV2; CDR3 protein: CASSGVRGTAYEQYF
clone size: NA; CDR3 length: 15; V gene: TRBV9; CDR3 protein: CASSENVDRDTEAFF
clone size: NA; CDR3 length: 14; V gene: TRBV2; CDR3 protein: CASSEAGQGAGYTF
clone size: NA; CDR3 length: 16; V gene: TRBV18; CDR3 protein: CASSPQGGISGNTIYF
clone size: NA; CDR3 length: 13; V gene: TRBV4-2; CDR3 protein: CASSPPSRGEAFF
clone size: NA; CDR3 length: 15; V gene: TRBV27; CDR3 protein: CASSPSGQLNQPQHF
clone size: NA; CDR3 length: 18; V gene: TRBV19; CDR3 protein: CASSRPSGSSSSYNEQFF
clone size: NA; CDR3 length: 15; V gene: TRBV30; CDR3 protein: CAWSDDRGGTDTQYF
clone size: once; CDR3 length: 14; V gene: TRBV11-2; CDR3 protein: CASSLVGTGNGYTF
clone size: NA; CDR3 length: 13; V gene: TRBV11-3; CDR3 protein: CASSRDRAETQYF
clone size: NA; CDR3 length: 11; V gene: TRBV28; CDR3 protein: CASSFPGEAFF
clone size: NA; CDR3 length: 16; V gene: TRBV9; CDR3 protein: CASSVGAGRSYNEQFF
clone size: NA; CDR3 length: 14; V gene: TRBV5-1; CDR3 protein: CASSPVYGSYEQYF
clone size: NA; CDR3 length: 17; V gene: TRBV28; CDR3 protein: CASSFLAGRGDTGELFF
clone size: NA; CDR3 length: 15; V gene: TRBV7-2; CDR3 protein: CASSLAIGLANEQFF